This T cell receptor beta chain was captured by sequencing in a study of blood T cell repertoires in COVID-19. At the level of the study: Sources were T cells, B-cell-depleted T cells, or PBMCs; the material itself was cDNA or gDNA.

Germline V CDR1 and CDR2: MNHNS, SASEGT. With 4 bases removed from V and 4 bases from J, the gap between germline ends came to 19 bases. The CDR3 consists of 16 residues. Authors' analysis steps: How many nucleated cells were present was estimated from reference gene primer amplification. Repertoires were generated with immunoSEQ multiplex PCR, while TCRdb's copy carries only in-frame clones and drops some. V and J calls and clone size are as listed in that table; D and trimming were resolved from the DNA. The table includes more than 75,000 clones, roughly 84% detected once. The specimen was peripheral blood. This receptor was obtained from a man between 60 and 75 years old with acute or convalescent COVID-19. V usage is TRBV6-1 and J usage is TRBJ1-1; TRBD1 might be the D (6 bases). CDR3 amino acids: CASSARPQGLFTEAFF. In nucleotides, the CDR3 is TGTGCCAGCAGTGCCCGCCCACAGGGATTATTCACTGAAGCTTTCTTT.